One and the same sample provided the 7 T cell receptor beta chains below, sequenced in a study of blood T cell repertoires in COVID-19. Sequencing used immunoSEQ multiplex PCR; TCRdb keeps in-frame clones, though not all of them. The table lists hundreds of thousands of clones, 70% to 90% of them singletons, with around 1.8% in the top ten. Sequencing was carried out using PBMCs or T cells enriched from blood (not recorded which). The receptors originated from a woman aged 18-29 years with acute COVID-19.

Of note for this clone: Other nucleotide sequences from this sample produce the same CDR3. The rearrangement links TRBV7-9 to TRBJ2-7; 9 bases line up with TRBD2. This CDR3 region has 14 residues. Losses at the gene ends were 1 base for V and 5 bases for J; bases not matched to a gene: 3. Germline CDR1 reads SEHNR; CDR2 reads FQNEAQ (reference sequence). CDR3 bases: TGTGCCAGCAGCTTAGTGCGGGAGGGTCACGAGCAGTACTTC. Residues: CASSLVREGHEQYF.

The chain uses TRBV18 and TRBJ2-2; TRBD2 matches 11 bases. J gave up 2 bases and V 0 bases, and 5 bases lay outside the gene matches. The CDR3 covers 18 residues. CDR1 KGHSH and CDR2 LQKENI come from the germline V gene. The CDR3 is CASSPPRLAGNNTGELFF. CDR3 coding DNA: TGTGCCAGCTCACCACCTCGACTAGCGGGAAACAACACCGGGGAGCTGTTTTTT. The variable domain in full, with the rest retrieved from reference TRBV18 and TRBJ2-2, is NAGVMQNPRHLVRRRGQEARLRCSPMKGHSHVYWYRQLPEEGLKFMVYLQKENIIDESGMPKERFSAEFPKEGPSILRIQQVVRGDSAAYFCASSPPRLAGNNTGELFFGEGSRLTVL.

This clone was seen just once. J is TRBJ2-7 and V is TRBV9, with 9 positions matching TRBD2. The CDR3 spans 16 residues. Germline assignment: CDR1 SGDLS and CDR2 YYNGEE. Trimming took 3 bases from V and 0 from J; bases not matched to a gene: 7. In DNA, the CDR3 is TGTGCCAGCAGCGCCTCGCTAGCGGGGCTCTCCTACGAGCAGTACTTC. It translates to CASSASLAGLSYEQYF.

The chain couples TRBV4-1 to TRBJ1-2, with a tentative D call TRBD1 (5 bases). This CDR3 region has 16 residues. Trimming left V 4 bases short and J 4 bases short, with 19 bases between. Germline CDR1 reads MGHRA; CDR2 reads YSYEKL. Here the CDR3 reads CASSPVGRGLFYGYTF. In DNA form, the CDR3 reads TGCGCCAGCAGCCCCGTGGGGAGGGGCCTCTTCTATGGCTACACCTTC.

Only one count was recorded for this clone. CDR3 in amino acids: CASSVGTANNEQFF. The CDR3 DNA reads as TGTGCCAGCAGCGTAGGTACAGCCAACAATGAGCAGTTCTTC. V usage is TRBV9 and J usage is TRBJ2-1; D call uncertain. The CDR3 covers 14 residues. V was cut by 0 bases and J by 5 bases, with 9 bases left in between. From germline, CDR1 is SGDLS and CDR2 YYNGEE.

The chain is built from TRBV13 and TRBJ2-5, with TRBD1 identical over 10 bases. Trimming cost V 5 bases and J 3 bases; bases outside gene matches: 3. The CDR3 has 14 amino acids. Germline lookup yields CDR1 PRHDT and CDR2 FYEKMQ (reference sequence). CDR3 DNA sequence: TGTGCCAGCAGCCCCGGGACAGGGGAAGAGACCCAGTACTTC. Its protein product is CASSPGTGEETQYF.

V and J are TRBV29-1 and TRBJ2-1; TRBD2 is a possible D gene (5 bases). The V and J ends lost 3 bases and 6 bases respectively, with 12 bases between them. CDR1 and CDR2 (germline): SQVTM, ANQGSEA. The CDR3 sequence is 13 residues long. CDR3 in DNA: TGCAGCGTTGACCTAGCTATTGGCAATGAGCAGTTCTTC. Amino acids: CSVDLAIGNEQFF.